One sample yielded the 28 T cell receptor beta chains listed below, sequenced in a study of blood T cell repertoires in COVID-19 (dated by TCRdb to between 2020 and 2021). The library was obtained by the immunoSEQ multiplex PCR assay. Sourced from immuneACCESS, this table was stored by TCRdb with only in-frame sequences that have V and J called. A share of the clones is absent; for the studies checked, an unresolved V gene accounts for under half, and the remainder has no known explanation. This sample has 150,000 to 200,000 clones in its table, and about 86% of those were observed once. About 9.6% of the sample rests with the top ten. The specimen was peripheral blood. The receptors were gathered from a man over 45 with active or convalescent COVID-19.

The DNA of the CDR3 is TGCGCCAGCAGTGACCGCGGACAGGCCACTAATGAAAAACTGTTTTTT. This gives the protein CASSDRGQATNEKLFF. The chain is built from TRBV10-1 and TRBJ1-4; 7 nucleotides align to TRBD1. V gave up 3 bases and J gave up 2 bases; unmatched junction bases: 6. The CDR3 runs to 16 residues. Per germline, CDR1 WNHNN and CDR2 SYGVQD (reference sequence).

This rearrangement joins TRBV2 to TRBJ1-2; no clear D gene. Germline assignment: CDR1 SNHLY and CDR2 FYNNEI. V was cut by 2 bases and J by 3 bases, with 7 bases left in between. There are 13 residues in the CDR3. The CDR3 coding sequence is TGTGCCAGCAGTGAACGGGGTGACTATGGCTACACCTTC. Translating it yields CASSERGDYGYTF. Together with reference TRBV2 and TRBJ1-2, the CDR3 gives the full variable domain: EPEVTQTPSHQVTQMGQEVILRCVPISNHLYFYWYRQILGQKVEFLVSFYNNEISEKSEIFDDQFSVERPDGSNFTLKIRSTKLEDSAMYFCASSERGDYGYTFGSGTRLTVV.

The chain carries TRBV6-6 and TRBJ2-1, with 10 bases aligning to TRBD1. Trimming at V came to 6 bases and at J to 8 bases, leaving 7 bases not matched to a gene. CDR1 and CDR2 from the germline V gene are MNHNY and SVGAGI (reference sequence). CDR3 length: 14 amino acids. In DNA form, the CDR3 reads TGTGCCAGCAGCTGGCCGGGACAGGGGTATGAGCAGTTCTTC. Amino acid sequence: CASSWPGQGYEQFF.

This sequence joins TRBV5-1 and TRBJ2-5, with TRBD2 matching 11 bases. V shed 3 bases and J 5 bases; nucleotides not matched to a gene: 6. CDR1 is SGHRS and CDR2 is YFSETQ in the germline V gene. The CDR3 has 15 residues. The CDR3 loop reads CASSSLAGGLETQYF. CDR3 nucleotide sequence: TGCGCCAGCAGCTCCTTAGCGGGAGGGCTGGAGACCCAGTACTTC.

The table lists this clone with a few counts. V is TRBV7-9 and J is TRBJ2-3; 13 bases agree with TRBD2. Losses at the gene ends were 5 bases for V and 2 bases for J; bases not matched to a gene: 4. The CDR3 covers 16 residues. Per the germline V gene, CDR1 is SEHNR and CDR2 is FQNEAQ (reference sequence). In nucleotides, the CDR3 is TGTGCCAGCAGCGCAACTAGCGGGGGGGCCACAGATACGCAGTATTTT. Translated: CASSATSGGATDTQYF.

This clone was picked up a small number of times. This chain joins TRBV7-3 and TRBJ2-2; 10 nucleotides agree with TRBD2. This CDR3 is built from 17 residues. Unmatched junction bases numbered 4, after V lost 2 bases and J lost 1 base. From germline, CDR1 is SGHTA and CDR2 FQGTGA. CDR3 protein: CASSLLAGGENTGELFF. The DNA for the CDR3 is TGTGCCAGCAGCTTATTAGCGGGGGGAGAGAACACCGGGGAGCTGTTTTTT.

V and J are TRBV7-2 and TRBJ1-1; TRBD1 might be the D (6 bases). V gave up 2 bases and J gave up 8 bases, with 24 bases separating them. The CDR3 length is 17 residues. The germline V gene encodes CDR1 SGHTA and CDR2 FQGNSA. The CDR3 reads CASSLSSFGQPKNEAFF. The CDR3 bases are TGTGCCAGCAGCTTATCGTCTTTCGGACAGCCTAAGAACGAAGCTTTCTTT.

The J gene is TRBJ1-2, the V gene TRBV6-6; a possible D gene is TRBD1 (6 bases). Looked up from germline, CDR1 is MNHNY and CDR2 is SVGAGI (reference sequence). Trimming cost V 3 bases and J 5 bases, with 13 bases left between them. There are 14 residues in the CDR3. In DNA, the CDR3 is TGTGCCAGCAGTTATAAACAGGGCGAATATGGCTACACCTTC. It yields the protein CASSYKQGEYGYTF.

The V gene is TRBV5-5, the J gene TRBJ2-7, with 9 bases aligning to TRBD1. Germline V gene data show CDR1 as SGHKS and CDR2 as YYEKEE (reference sequence). The V gene end was trimmed by 5 bases and the J gene end by 2 bases; junction bases not matched to a gene: 5. This CDR3 comprises 14 residues. The CDR3 sequence is CASSPGDRAYEQYF. The CDR3 DNA is TGTGCCAGCAGTCCGGGGGACAGGGCCTACGAGCAGTACTTC.

The genes are TRBV2 and TRBJ1-2, with a weak D call TRBD1 (6 bases). In germline, CDR1 is SNHLY, CDR2 FYNNEI. The V and J ends lost 10 bases and 3 bases respectively, with 9 bases between them. The CDR3 contains 11 residues. The CDR3, as DNA: TGTGCCACGGGGGGCGACTATGGCTACACCTTC. Translation: CATGGDYGYTF.

This clone was seen a single time. V usage is TRBV10-3 and J usage is TRBJ1-1; D perhaps matches TRBD1 (6 bases). Germline CDR1 and CDR2: ENHRY and SYGVKD. Trimming removed 3 bases at V and 4 bases at J, with 15 bases between. This CDR3 has 15 residues. The CDR3 nucleotides are TGTGCCATCAGTGATCTCGGAGGGGGGGGCACTGAAGCTTTCTTT. Translation: CAISDLGGGGTEAFF.

The chain has TRBV5-1 and TRBJ1-2, with TRBD1 as a possible D gene (6 bases). Germline CDR1 reads SGHRS; CDR2 reads YFSETQ. The CDR3 covers 13 residues. V lost 4 bases, J lost 2 bases, and 9 bases lay in between. This chain's CDR3 is CASSPGQNYGYTF. In DNA form, the CDR3 reads TGCGCCAGCAGCCCTGGACAGAACTATGGCTACACCTTC.

The chain is built from TRBV6-4 and TRBJ2-1; TRBD2 matches at 7 bases. The CDR3 extends over 15 amino acids. V lost 6 bases and J lost 3; bases outside the gene matches: 8. Germline CDR1 and CDR2: MRHNA and SNTAGT. Here the CDR3 DNA reads TGTGCCAGCAGCAGAAGCGGGGATGGCTACAATGAGCAGTTCTTC. Translated, it gives CASSRSGDGYNEQFF.

The chain recombines TRBV28 with TRBJ1-2, with 9 bases identical to TRBD1. This CDR3 has 15 residues. Germline lookup yields CDR1 MDHEN and CDR2 SYDVKM. The ends lost 8 bases at V and 4 bases at J; junction bases unmatched: 11. CDR3 sequence reads: CASQAGGQGPYGYTF. CDR3 in DNA: TGTGCCAGCCAGGCCGGGGGACAGGGCCCCTATGGCTACACCTTC.

The sample holds one count of this clone. A read error may account for a junction end that differs from germline. V is TRBV6-5 and J is TRBJ1-1, with TRBD1 matching over 7 bases. Germline lookup yields CDR1 MNHEY and CDR2 SVGAGI. The CDR3 sequence is 13 residues long. As DNA, the CDR3 is TGTGCCGGCAGGGCTCAACGACAGGGACGGGCTTTCTTT. It translates to CAGRAQRQGRAFF.

The gene calls are TRBV9 and TRBJ1-3, with unresolved D. The V gene lost 4 bases and the J gene lost 4 bases, with 9 bases spanning the gap. Per the germline V gene, CDR1 is SGDLS and CDR2 is YYNGEE. The CDR3 sequence is 13 residues long. The CDR3 loop is CASSPPVGNTIYF. The CDR3 nucleotides read TGTGCCAGCAGCCCCCCGGTAGGAAACACCATATATTTT.

The rearrangement joins TRBV11-2 to TRBJ2-5, with D perhaps TRBD1 (6 bases). Trimming removed 0 bases at V and 5 bases at J, with 10 bases between. This CDR3 has 14 amino acids. From germline, CDR1 is SGHAT and CDR2 FQNNGV. The CDR3 DNA reads as TGTGCCAGCAGCTTAGAAACAGGGCTGGAGACCCAGTACTTC. It encodes CASSLETGLETQYF.

The genes are TRBV5-1 and TRBJ2-7; D might be TRBD1 (6 bases). In germline, CDR1 is SGHRS, CDR2 YFSETQ. Trimming stripped 0 bases from V and 2 bases from J, with 9 bases between. This CDR3 has 14 amino acids. The CDR3 region is CASSLGGTPYEQYF. The CDR3 DNA reads TGCGCCAGCAGCTTGGGGGGGACACCCTACGAGCAGTACTTC.

This sequence joins TRBV12-3 or TRBV12-4 and TRBJ2-2; D is unclear. The CDR3 is 11 residues long. Trimming took 3 bases from V and 11 from J, leaving 7 bases between them. The CDR3: CASSLERELFF. The CDR3 region has the DNA TGTGCCAGCAGTTTGGAGAGAGAGCTGTTTTTT.

This clone occurred once. The chain couples TRBV28 to TRBJ1-4; D might be TRBD1 (6 bases). Germline lookup yields CDR1 MDHEN and CDR2 SYDVKM. The CDR3 extends over 13 amino acids. The V end lost 7 bases, the J end lost 7 bases, and 13 bases lay between the germline ends. The CDR3 protein is CASKTGDGEKLFF. The CDR3 nucleotides are TGTGCCAGCAAGACAGGAGACGGTGAAAAACTGTTTTTT. The complete variable domain, with remaining parts taken from reference TRBV28 and TRBJ1-4, reads DVKVTQSSRYLVKRTGEKVFLECVQDMDHENMFWYRQDPGLGLRLIYFSYDVKMKEKGDIPEGYSVSREKKERFSLILESASTNQTSMYLCASKTGDGEKLFFGSGTQLSVL.

This rearrangement joins TRBV3-1 (or the pseudogene TRBV3-2) to TRBJ2-7; TRBD2 matches at 12 bases. Trimming cost V 1 base and J 4 bases; bases outside gene matches: 2. CDR3 length: 15 residues. CDR1 is LGHDT, CDR2 YNNKEL, per germline (reference sequence). CDR3 protein: CASSQGLAGVYEQYF. CDR3 DNA sequence: TGTGCCAGCAGCCAAGGACTAGCGGGAGTGTACGAGCAGTACTTC.

The chain combines TRBV6-6 with TRBJ1-5; D remains unclear. The germline CDR1 and CDR2 sequences are MNHNY and SVGAGI (reference sequence). Trimming stripped 6 bases from V and 3 bases from J, with 9 bases between. There are 13 residues in the CDR3. The DNA for the CDR3 is TGTGCCAGCAGCGGGTCTTCCAATCAGCCCCAGCATTTT. Protein: CASSGSSNQPQHF.

The gene calls are TRBV19 and TRBJ2-5; 7 bases agree with TRBD2. V shed 8 bases and J 7 bases; nucleotides not matched to a gene: 10. The CDR3 contains 13 residues. Germline V gives CDR1 LNHDA, CDR2 SQIVND (reference sequence). CDR3 sequence reads: CASQTGSGGTQYF. The CDR3 nucleotides read TGTGCCAGTCAGACGGGCTCGGGGGGGACCCAGTACTTC.

The J gene is TRBJ1-1, the V gene TRBV23-1, with 7 bases fitting TRBD1. TRBV23-1 is given ORF status, its function remaining uncertain. J was trimmed by 4 bases and V by 2 bases; bases with no gene match: 7. The CDR3 contains 15 residues. CDR3 bases: TGCGCCAGCAGTCAAAGACAGGGTTTCGGCACTGAAGCTTTCTTT. It translates to CASSQRQGFGTEAFF.

J is TRBJ2-7 and V is TRBV5-1, with 7 nucleotides matching TRBD1. V dropped 4 bases and J dropped 5; count of bases not matched to a gene: 6. The germline CDR1 and CDR2 sequences are SGHRS and YFSETQ. The CDR3 consists of 13 residues. The CDR3: CASSGGTGDEQYF. CDR3 in DNA: TGCGCCAGCAGCGGGGGCACAGGGGACGAGCAGTACTTC.

This rearrangement joins TRBV10-2 to TRBJ2-1; 11 bases map to TRBD2. J gave up 3 bases and V 7 bases, and 8 bases lay outside the gene matches. Germline V gene lookup returns CDR1 WSHSY and CDR2 SAAADI. The CDR3 runs 16 residues. CDR3 amino acids: CASTSGRSPLYNEQFF. The CDR3 DNA reads as TGCGCCAGCACTAGCGGGAGGTCCCCACTCTACAATGAGCAGTTCTTC.

The V call is TRBV3-1 (or the pseudogene TRBV3-2), the J call TRBJ2-5; the D is unclear. Germline CDR1 is LGHDT and CDR2 is YNNKEL (reference sequence). V lost 1 base, J lost 7 bases, and 7 bases lay in between. The CDR3 is 12 amino acids. The CDR3 protein is CASSQVSVTQYF. CDR3 sequence (DNA): TGTGCCAGCAGCCAAGTATCTGTGACCCAGTACTTC.

The chain links TRBV7-3 to TRBJ2-5; D might be TRBD2 (6 bases). The CDR3 spans 17 residues. V gave up 2 bases and J gave up 1 base, with 17 bases separating them. Germline V lookup: CDR1 SGHTA, CDR2 FQGTGA. The CDR3 DNA sequence: TGTGCCAGCAGCTTAGAGGCGGCGGGGTGGAGCCAAGAGACCCAGTACTTC. This translates into CASSLEAAGWSQETQYF.